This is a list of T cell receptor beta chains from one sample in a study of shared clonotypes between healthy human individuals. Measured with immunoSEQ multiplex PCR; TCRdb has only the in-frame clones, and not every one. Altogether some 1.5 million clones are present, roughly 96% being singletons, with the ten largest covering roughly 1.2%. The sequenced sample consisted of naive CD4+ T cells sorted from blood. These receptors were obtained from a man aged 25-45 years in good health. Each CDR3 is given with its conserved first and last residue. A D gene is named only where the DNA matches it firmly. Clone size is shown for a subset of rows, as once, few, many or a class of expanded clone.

TGTGCCAGCAGTTTGGGGGGCGACGAGACCCAGTACTTC CASSLGGDETQYF TRBJ2-5 TRBV28 once .
TGCGCCAGCAGTGTGGGTACAAACACTGAAGCTTTCTTT CASSVGTNTEAFF TRBJ1-1 TRBV10-2 . .
TGTGCCATCAGTGAGGGTAGGGATGAGCAGTTCTTC CAISEGRDEQFF TRBJ2-1 TRBV10-3 . .
TGTGCCAGCAGTTACAACAGGGAGCAGTACTTC CASSYNREQYF TRBJ2-7 TRBV6-5 . .
TGTGCCAGCAGTTATCGGGGCCGGGGGGGCTACGAGCAGTACTTC CASSYRGRGGYEQYF TRBJ2-7 TRBV6-5 once TRBD2
TGCGCCAGCAGCTTGGCTGACGGGTACGAGCAGTACTTC CASSLADGYEQYF TRBJ2-7 TRBV5-1 . .
TGTGCCAGCAGCGCGGGGCAGTTTAAGGGCTACACCTTC CASSAGQFKGYTF TRBJ1-2 TRBV6-4 . .
TGTGCCAGCAGCCCCGGGCCCTCCCAAGAGACCCAGTACTTC CASSPGPSQETQYF TRBJ2-5 TRBV11-3 . .
TGTGCCAGCAACGAACAGGGGACCCAAGAGACCCAGTACTTC CASNEQGTQETQYF TRBJ2-5 TRBV2 . TRBD1
TGTGCTAGTGGTTCGCTCATCGGGACAGGCCGTGGTGGCTACACCTTC CASGSLIGTGRGGYTF TRBJ1-2 TRBV12-5 . TRBD1
TGTGCCAGCAGTTACTTGGGCCAGGGATCCTACGAGCAGTACTTC CASSYLGQGSYEQYF TRBJ2-7 TRBV6-6 . .
TGTGCCAGCAGCGCCGCGGGACAGGGATCGCTCGTCCGTCCCTACGAGCAGTACTTC CASSAAGQGSLVRPYEQYF TRBJ2-7 TRBV9 once TRBD1
TGTGCCAGCAGCGCGGCTAGCGGGAGACAAGAGACCCAGTACTTC CASSAASGRQETQYF TRBJ2-5 TRBV9 . TRBD2
TGCGCCAGCAGCCAACTTGCGAGGTTTCGCGAGACCCAGTACTTC CASSQLARFRETQYF TRBJ2-5 TRBV4-1 . .
TGTGCCAGCAGCGTAGCTACGACAGGGACCGAGCAGTACTTC CASSVATTGTEQYF TRBJ2-7 TRBV9 . TRBD1
TGTGCCAGTTCTCTCCTGGGGCCGTCCGGGACCCAGTACTTC CASSLLGPSGTQYF TRBJ2-5 TRBV19 . .
TGTGCCAGCAGTTTGACGAACACCGGGGAGCTGTTTTTT CASSLTNTGELFF TRBJ2-2 TRBV6-5 . .
TGCGCCAGCAGCGTCGCCAGGGGAGATACGCAGTATTTT CASSVARGDTQYF TRBJ2-3 TRBV5-1 . .
TGTGCCAGCCTAATTCCTGGAATCTATGGCTACACCTTC CASLIPGIYGYTF TRBJ1-2 TRBV28 . .
TGTGCCAGCTCACCACCGGACCCTACTCTCTCTGGAAACACCATATATTTT CASSPPDPTLSGNTIYF TRBJ1-3 TRBV18 . .
TGTGCCAGCTCACCAGTACAGGCGGGTTATAGCAATCAGCCCCAGCATTTT CASSPVQAGYSNQPQHF TRBJ1-5 TRBV18 . .
TGTGCCAGCAGTTACCGACCACTCAACACTGAAGCTTTCTTT CASSYRPLNTEAFF TRBJ1-1 TRBV6-5 once .
TGCGCCAGCAGCCAAGGACAGGGCAATCAGCCCCAGCATTTT CASSQGQGNQPQHF TRBJ1-5 TRBV4-3 . .
TGTGCCAGCAAAAACTCGGGGATCGCCTACAATGAGCAGTTCTTC CASKNSGIAYNEQFF TRBJ2-1 TRBV2 . .
TGTGCCAGCAGCGTAAGTACTAGCGGGTCATCAGATACGCAGTATTTT CASSVSTSGSSDTQYF TRBJ2-3 TRBV9 . TRBD2
TGCGCCAGCAGCCAAGAGGGGACATCCTACAATGAGCAGTTCTTC CASSQEGTSYNEQFF TRBJ2-1 TRBV4-3 . .
TGTGCCAGTAGACAGGGTCGTGGCTACACCTTC CASRQGRGYTF TRBJ1-2 TRBV19 . .
TGCGCCAGCAGTTCAGTCGCCAACACCGGGGAGCTGTTTTTT CASSSVANTGELFF TRBJ2-2 TRBV5-1 . .
TGTGCCAGCAGTTTCGATAGTCAGCCCCAGCATTTT CASSFDSQPQHF TRBJ1-5 TRBV28 . .
TGCGCCAGCAGCTTCTCAGGGGTCACAACCGGGGAGCTGTTTTTT CASSFSGVTTGELFF TRBJ2-2 TRBV5-1 . .